Below, 24 T cell receptor beta chains from the same sample are listed, as sequenced in a study of T cell changes during pregnancy in multiple sclerosis. Using immunoSEQ multiplex PCR, the repertoire was profiled, and TCRdb retains in-frame clones only, with some absent. The sample holds some 100,000 clones, 90% to 95% seen once. Source: peripheral blood, taken before pregnancy. Source of these receptors: a female donor with multiple sclerosis, enrolled in a pregnancy study.

This clone was counted a single time. The rearrangement joins TRBV7-8 to TRBJ1-2; no firm D call. Germline V gives CDR1 SGHVS, CDR2 FQNEAQ. V shed 1 base and J shed 4 bases, with 13 bases lying between them. This CDR3 spans 15 amino acids. The CDR3 nucleotides read TGTGCCAGCAGCTTAGATGAGGGTGTGGGCTATGGCTACACCTTC. Its protein is CASSLDEGVGYGYTF.

The chain links TRBV11-2 to TRBJ2-7, with D uncertain. The ends were cut back, 3 bases at V and 6 bases at J, with 12 bases in the middle. CDR3 length equals 13 residues. Per the germline V gene, CDR1 is SGHAT and CDR2 is FQNNGV. CDR3 sequence: CASSFPSGLEQYF. CDR3 coding DNA: TGTGCCAGCAGCTTCCCCTCAGGTCTCGAGCAGTACTTC.

CDR3 amino acids: CSGSIGTSRRYEQYF. Here the CDR3 DNA reads TGCAGCGGATCGATAGGGACTAGCCGCCGATACGAGCAGTACTTC. This rearrangement joins TRBV29-1 to TRBJ2-7, with TRBD2 identical over 9 bases. CDR3 length: 15 residues. With V trimmed by 7 bases and J by 4 bases, 14 bases remained unmatched. Germline V CDR1 and CDR2: SQVTM, ANQGSEA.

This chain joins TRBV27 and TRBJ2-7; D may be TRBD1 (5 bases). The CDR3 consists of 12 residues. Between the trimmed V and J ends, which lost 6 bases and 5 bases, there was a span of 11 bases. Germline V CDR1 and CDR2: MNHEY, SMNVEV (reference sequence). The CDR3 nucleotides are TGTGCCAGCAGCTATACCAGGGACGAGCAGTACTTC. Its protein is CASSYTRDEQYF.

The chain couples TRBV4-1 to TRBJ2-1; 9 nucleotides agree with TRBD1. This CDR3 contains 16 residues. The V gene's germline CDR1 is MGHRA and CDR2 YSYEKL. With 3 bases clipped from V and 2 bases from J, the junction kept 5 bases outside the gene matches. The CDR3: CASSQSTGGTYNEQFF. In DNA form, the CDR3 reads TGCGCCAGCAGCCAGAGCACAGGGGGCACCTACAATGAGCAGTTCTTC.

V gene TRBV5-1 combines with J gene TRBJ2-7, with TRBD1 matching 12 bases. The CDR3 has 15 residues. The germline CDR1 and CDR2 sequences are SGHRS and YFSETQ. V shed 6 bases, J shed 5 bases, and the junction held 9 bases outside the gene matches. The DNA for the CDR3 is TGCGCCAGCACCACGGTCGGGACAGGGGGCCACGAGCAGTACTTC. It specifies CASTTVGTGGHEQYF.

J is TRBJ2-7 and V is TRBV28, with D perhaps TRBD1 (6 bases). Germline loops: CDR1 MDHEN, CDR2 SYDVKM. This CDR3 spans 14 amino acids. V lost 6 bases to trimming and J lost 6 bases, with 18 bases between them. The CDR3 DNA reads TGTGCCAGCAGCTCCCCAGGGGATAGGTTCGAGCAGTACTTC. Translating it yields CASSSPGDRFEQYF.

V usage is TRBV27 and J usage is TRBJ2-1; a possible D gene is TRBD2 (5 bases). The length of the CDR3 is 16 residues. Germline V gene sequence: CDR1 MNHEY, CDR2 SMNVEV (reference sequence). The V end was cut by 2 bases, the J end by 6 bases, with 17 bases between. CDR3 bases: TGTGCCAGCAGTTTACTATACGACGGGGAATCCAATGAGCAGTTCTTC. This sequence encodes CASSLLYDGESNEQFF.

The V call is TRBV2, the J call TRBJ2-2, with 14 bases that match TRBD2. This CDR3 region has 19 residues. V dropped 5 bases and J dropped 4; count of bases not matched to a gene: 12. The germline V gene encodes CDR1 SNHLY and CDR2 FYNNEI. The CDR3 reads CASSHPRTSGRLVTGELFF. CDR3 nucleotide sequence: TGTGCCAGCAGTCATCCTAGGACTAGCGGGAGGTTGGTCACCGGGGAGCTGTTTTTT.

The V gene is TRBV2, the J gene TRBJ2-2; 10 positions agree with TRBD1. This CDR3 spans 16 amino acids. Per germline, CDR1 SNHLY and CDR2 FYNNEI. J gave up 4 bases and V 6 bases, and 8 bases lay outside the gene matches. CDR3 DNA sequence: TGTGCCAGCAGGGGACCGGGACAGGGGAGCACCGGGGAGCTGTTTTTT. As protein: CASRGPGQGSTGELFF. Complete variable domain (other parts from reference TRBV2 and TRBJ2-2): EPEVTQTPSHQVTQMGQEVILRCVPISNHLYFYWYRQILGQKVEFLVSFYNNEISEKSEIFDDQFSVERPDGSNFTLKIRSTKLEDSAMYFCASRGPGQGSTGELFFGEGSRLTVL.

The rearrangement joins TRBV2 to TRBJ2-1; D is possibly TRBD2 (5 bases). Trimming took off 5 bases at V and 8 bases at J, with 19 bases between the two ends. The CDR3 loop spans 15 amino acids. Germline assignment: CDR1 SNHLY and CDR2 FYNNEI. The CDR3 bases are TGTGCCAGCAGTCTCAGGCCACTAGGCGTGGATGAGCAGTTCTTC. Translating it yields CASSLRPLGVDEQFF.

This clone occurred once. The chain recombines TRBV7-9 with TRBJ1-2; 11 positions match TRBD1. The ends lost 3 bases at V and 7 bases at J; junction bases unmatched: 7. The CDR3 runs to 15 residues. Germline V gives CDR1 SEHNR, CDR2 FQNEAQ (reference sequence). For the CDR3, the DNA is TGTGCCAGCAGCTTGTCCGGGACAGGGGGTGGTGGCTACACCTTC. Protein product: CASSLSGTGGGGYTF.

The rearrangement uses TRBV9 and TRBJ2-5, with 8 bases lining up with TRBD1. The junction had 18 bases not matched to a gene; V was cut back by 3 bases and J by 5 bases. This CDR3 has 18 amino acids. Germline V gene lookup returns CDR1 SGDLS and CDR2 YYNGEE. The CDR3 nucleotides are TGTGCCAGCAGCGAGGCCCTACTCGACAGGGGACGACGGGAGACCCAGTACTTC. As protein: CASSEALLDRGRRETQYF. Using reference TRBV9 and TRBJ2-5 for the parts outside the CDR3, the full variable domain is DSGVTQTPKHLITATGQRVTLRCSPRSGDLSVYWYQQSLDQGLQFLIQYYNGEERAKGNILERFSAQQFPDLHSELNLSSLELGDSALYFCASSEALLDRGRRETQYFGPGTRLLVL.

A few counts support this clone. The CDR3 loop is CASSLSLLYEQYF. The CDR3 DNA is TGTGCCAGCAGTCTCTCTCTCCTCTACGAGCAGTACTTC. The J gene is TRBJ2-7, the V gene TRBV27; D ambiguous. This CDR3 has 13 amino acids. The V gene lost 5 bases and the J gene lost 3 bases, with 11 bases spanning the gap. The germline CDR1 and CDR2 sequences are MNHEY and SMNVEV (reference sequence).

This clone was found a few times. The chain joins TRBV27 to TRBJ2-1; possibly TRBD2 for D (5 bases). Trimming stripped 5 bases from V and 6 bases from J, with 5 bases between. The CDR3 has 11 residues. The V gene's germline CDR1 is MNHEY and CDR2 SMNVEV (reference sequence). CDR3 in DNA: TGTGCCAGCAGTGAGGGCAATGAGCAGTTCTTC. Protein: CASSEGNEQFF.

The V and J genes are TRBV29-1 and TRBJ2-7; the match to TRBD2 covers 9 bases. From germline, CDR1 is SQVTM and CDR2 ANQGSEA. The CDR3 is made up of 14 amino acids. V dropped 6 bases and J dropped 0; count of bases not matched to a gene: 6. CDR3 sequence reads: CSVARSGSSYEQYF. The CDR3 bases are TGCAGCGTGGCCCGTAGCGGGAGCTCCTACGAGCAGTACTTC.

V is TRBV11-2 and J is TRBJ2-3, with 9 bases that match TRBD1. The V gene end was trimmed by 1 base and the J gene end by 3 bases; junction bases not matched to a gene: 2. CDR1 is SGHAT and CDR2 is FQNNGV in the germline V gene. This CDR3 is 15 amino acids long. The CDR3 spells CASSLADRGTDTQYF. As DNA, the CDR3 is TGTGCCAGCAGCTTAGCGGACAGGGGAACAGATACGCAGTATTTT.

This chain uses TRBV27 with TRBJ1-5; the D is unclear. The CDR3 runs 14 residues. The V gene lost 5 bases and the J gene lost 0 bases, with 8 bases spanning the gap. CDR1 is MNHEY, CDR2 SMNVEV, per germline (reference sequence). The CDR3: CASSKRSSNQPQHF. The CDR3 DNA reads as TGTGCCAGCAGTAAAAGGAGTAGCAATCAGCCCCAGCATTTT.

V gene TRBV27 combines with J gene TRBJ2-1; the match to TRBD1 covers 7 bases. The J segment lost 6 bases and the V segment lost 6 bases, leaving 11 bases of the junction unmatched. Germline-derived CDR1 and CDR2 are MNHEY and SMNVEV (reference sequence). CDR3 length: 15 amino acids. The CDR3 spells CASRQKGAGLNEQFF. The DNA of the CDR3 is TGTGCCAGCAGACAAAAGGGGGCGGGCCTCAATGAGCAGTTCTTC.

The chain uses TRBV30 and TRBJ2-7; TRBD1 is a possible D gene (5 bases). The germline CDR1 and CDR2 sequences are GTSNPN and SVGIG (reference sequence). Trimming cost V 2 bases and J 4 bases, with 9 bases left between them. This CDR3 region has 12 residues. The CDR3 region is CAWSQQAYEQYF. The CDR3 nucleotides are TGTGCCTGGAGTCAACAGGCTTACGAGCAGTACTTC.

This chain's CDR3 is CASSPGQGNTGELFF. As DNA, the CDR3 is TGTGCCAGCTCACCAGGACAGGGTAACACCGGGGAGCTGTTTTTT. This chain links TRBV18 with TRBJ2-2; 8 bases are a match to TRBD1. Germline V gene sequence: CDR1 KGHSH, CDR2 LQKENI. The V segment lost 2 bases and the J segment 2 bases; nucleotides outside the gene matches: 1. The CDR3 spans 15 residues.

This sequence joins TRBV6-6 and TRBJ1-1, with TRBD1 matching over 8 bases. Per germline, CDR1 MNHNY and CDR2 SVGAGI (reference sequence). V lost 2 bases and J lost 7; bases outside the gene matches: 6. This CDR3 has 14 amino acids. CDR3 coding DNA: TGTGCCAGCAGTTACGGGACAGGCTCATATGAAGCTTTCTTT. This gives the protein CASSYGTGSYEAFF.

V usage is TRBV28 and J usage is TRBJ2-7; D possibly corresponds to TRBD2 (6 bases). This CDR3 contains 14 residues. V was shortened by 6 bases and J by 3 bases, with 15 bases between the two germline ends. Germline values: CDR1 MDHEN, CDR2 SYDVKM. The CDR3: CASRTNGGFYEQYF. CDR3 sequence (DNA): TGTGCCAGCAGGACCAACGGAGGGTTCTACGAGCAGTACTTC.

The CDR3 DNA sequence: TGCGCCAGCAGCCAAGAGCCTAGCGGGAGGACCTACGAGCAGTACTTC. It encodes CASSQEPSGRTYEQYF. This rearrangement joins TRBV4-1 to TRBJ2-7; 11 nucleotides align to TRBD2. This CDR3 comprises 16 residues. Germline assignment: CDR1 MGHRA and CDR2 YSYEKL. The V segment lost 0 bases and the J segment 2 bases; nucleotides outside the gene matches: 3.